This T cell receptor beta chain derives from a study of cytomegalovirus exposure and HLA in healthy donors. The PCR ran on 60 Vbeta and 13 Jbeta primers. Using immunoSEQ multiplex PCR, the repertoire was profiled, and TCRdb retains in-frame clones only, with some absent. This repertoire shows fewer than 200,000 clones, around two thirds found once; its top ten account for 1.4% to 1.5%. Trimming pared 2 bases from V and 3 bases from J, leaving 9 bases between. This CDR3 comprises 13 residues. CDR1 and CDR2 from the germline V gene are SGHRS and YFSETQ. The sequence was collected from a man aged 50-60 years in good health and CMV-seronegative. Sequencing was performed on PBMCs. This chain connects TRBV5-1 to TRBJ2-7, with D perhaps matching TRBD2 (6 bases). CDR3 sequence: CASSLRRDYEQYF. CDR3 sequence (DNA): TGCGCCAGCAGCTTAAGGAGGGACTACGAGCAGTACTTC.